A selection of T cell receptor beta chains follows, all from one sample in a study of T cell responses to AZD1222 COVID-19 vaccine. Sequencing used immunoSEQ multiplex PCR; TCRdb keeps in-frame clones, though not all of them. The data contain about 130,000 clones, 75% to 90% of them singletons. This material consisted of peripheral blood, taken on day 0 of AZD1222 vaccination. These receptor sequences come from an adult in good health. Each CDR3 is given with its conserved first and last residue. A D gene is named only where the DNA matches it firmly. Clone sizes are given selectively: once, few, many, or a class where the clone is expanded.

V gene: TRBV6-5; D gene: -; J gene: TRBJ2-2; clone size: -; CDR3 protein: CASSYRTGAGELFF; CDR3 DNA: TGTGCCAGCAGTTACCGTACGGGCGCCGGGGAGCTGTTTTTT
V gene: TRBV30; D gene: TRBD1; J gene: TRBJ1-4; clone size: -; CDR3 protein: CAWSEGGTPTGLKGKLFF; CDR3 DNA: TGTGCCTGGAGTGAGGGAGGGACCCCGACAGGGCTGAAAGGAAAACTGTTTTTT
V gene: TRBV30; D gene: -; J gene: TRBJ1-5; clone size: -; CDR3 protein: CAWSGLAGPQHF; CDR3 DNA: TGTGCCTGGAGCGGGTTAGCGGGGCCCCAGCATTTT
V gene: TRBV27; D gene: TRBD2; J gene: TRBJ2-1; clone size: -; CDR3 protein: CASSFGGGSYNEQFF; CDR3 DNA: TGTGCCAGCAGTTTTGGGGGAGGGTCATACAATGAGCAGTTCTTC
V gene: TRBV7-8; D gene: -; J gene: TRBJ1-1; clone size: -; CDR3 protein: CASSPPSIGSLLSSDTEAFF; CDR3 DNA: TGTGCCAGCAGCCCCCCCAGTATAGGGAGCTTGCTGTCTTCGGACACTGAAGCTTTCTTT
V gene: TRBV5-1; D gene: -; J gene: TRBJ1-1; clone size: -; CDR3 protein: CASSLEHTNTEAFF; CDR3 DNA: TGCGCCAGCAGCTTGGAACACACGAACACTGAAGCTTTCTTT
V gene: TRBV5-4; D gene: -; J gene: TRBJ1-2; clone size: -; CDR3 protein: CASRVRSGDYGYTF; CDR3 DNA: TGTGCCAGCAGAGTACGTTCTGGGGACTATGGCTACACCTTC
V gene: TRBV7-9; D gene: -; J gene: TRBJ2-5; clone size: once; CDR3 protein: CASTYGLQETQYF; CDR3 DNA: TGTGCCAGCACCTATGGGCTCCAAGAGACCCAGTACTTC
V gene: TRBV28; D gene: TRBD2; J gene: TRBJ2-1; clone size: -; CDR3 protein: CASTIAGEVNEQFF; CDR3 DNA: TGTGCCAGCACAATAGCGGGAGAGGTCAATGAGCAGTTCTTC
V gene: TRBV11-2; D gene: -; J gene: TRBJ2-2; clone size: -; CDR3 protein: CASSFKPGLSIINTGELFF; CDR3 DNA: TGTGCCAGCAGCTTCAAACCGGGACTGAGTATTATCAACACCGGGGAGCTGTTTTTT
V gene: TRBV5-5; D gene: -; J gene: TRBJ1-1; clone size: -; CDR3 protein: CASSWESHLPEAFF; CDR3 DNA: TGTGCCAGCAGCTGGGAAAGTCATCTCCCTGAAGCTTTCTTT
V gene: TRBV10-3; D gene: TRBD1; J gene: TRBJ1-5; clone size: -; CDR3 protein: CAIRGTGENQPQHF; CDR3 DNA: TGTGCCATCAGAGGGACAGGGGAAAATCAGCCCCAGCATTTT
V gene: TRBV5-1; D gene: TRBD1; J gene: TRBJ1-2; clone size: few; CDR3 protein: CASSLTGSNYGYTF; CDR3 DNA: TGCGCCAGCAGCCTGACAGGGTCTAACTATGGCTACACCTTC
V gene: TRBV19; D gene: -; J gene: TRBJ1-4; clone size: many; CDR3 protein: CASTDSPTNEKLFF; CDR3 DNA: TGTGCCAGTACCGACAGTCCAACTAATGAAAAACTGTTTTTT
V gene: TRBV15; D gene: -; J gene: TRBJ2-1; clone size: -; CDR3 protein: CATSGLGYNEQFF; CDR3 DNA: TGTGCCACCAGCGGATTAGGTTACAATGAGCAGTTCTTC
V gene: TRBV19; D gene: -; J gene: TRBJ1-5; clone size: once; CDR3 protein: CASSIGGREDQPQHF; CDR3 DNA: TGTGCCAGTAGTATCGGTGGGAGGGAAGATCAGCCCCAGCATTTT
V gene: TRBV3-1/TRBV3-2; D gene: -; J gene: TRBJ1-1; clone size: -; CDR3 protein: CASSQGGRSGEAFF; CDR3 DNA: TGTGCCAGCAGCCAAGGGGGCCGCTCAGGGGAAGCTTTCTTT
V gene: TRBV20-1; D gene: -; J gene: TRBJ2-1; clone size: -; CDR3 protein: CSASSWEPGNEQFF; CDR3 DNA: TGCAGTGCTAGTTCCTGGGAACCGGGCAATGAGCAGTTCTTC
V gene: TRBV12-3/TRBV12-4; D gene: TRBD2; J gene: TRBJ2-5; clone size: -; CDR3 protein: CASSPGGETQYF; CDR3 DNA: TGTGCCAGCAGCCCGGGAGGAGAGACCCAGTACTTC
V gene: TRBV30; D gene: TRBD2; J gene: TRBJ2-1; clone size: -; CDR3 protein: CALGDYRNEQFF; CDR3 DNA: TGTGCCTTGGGGGACTACCGCAATGAGCAGTTCTTC
V gene: TRBV18; D gene: TRBD2; J gene: TRBJ2-3; clone size: -; CDR3 protein: CASSRGADTQYF; CDR3 DNA: TGTGCCAGCTCGCGGGGGGCAGATACGCAGTATTTT
V gene: TRBV28; D gene: -; J gene: TRBJ2-7; clone size: -; CDR3 protein: CASSARGLTSHEQYF; CDR3 DNA: TGTGCCAGCAGCGCCCGGGGACTGACCTCCCACGAGCAGTACTTC
V gene: TRBV12-1; D gene: -; J gene: TRBJ1-1; clone size: -; CDR3 protein: CASRTEGNTEAFF; CDR3 DNA: TGTGCCAGCAGGACAGAAGGTAACACTGAAGCTTTCTTT
V gene: TRBV5-1; D gene: -; J gene: TRBJ2-5; clone size: -; CDR3 protein: CASSPGLALETQYF; CDR3 DNA: TGCGCCAGCAGCCCGGGATTAGCATTGGAGACCCAGTACTTC
V gene: TRBV2; D gene: -; J gene: TRBJ1-1; clone size: -; CDR3 protein: CASSGDTGGTEAFF; CDR3 DNA: TGTGCCAGCAGTGGGGACACCGGAGGGACTGAAGCTTTCTTT
V gene: TRBV7-8; D gene: TRBD2; J gene: TRBJ2-1; clone size: -; CDR3 protein: CASSLSGLAAYNEQFF; CDR3 DNA: TGTGCCAGCAGCTTGTCCGGACTAGCGGCTTACAATGAGCAGTTCTTC
V gene: TRBV19; D gene: -; J gene: TRBJ1-4; clone size: -; CDR3 protein: CASIPKFDAGYEKLFF; CDR3 DNA: TGTGCCAGCATACCGAAGTTCGACGCTGGGTATGAAAAACTGTTTTTT
V gene: TRBV6-4; D gene: TRBD2; J gene: TRBJ2-1; clone size: once; CDR3 protein: CASSVGLALYNEQFF; CDR3 DNA: TGTGCCAGCAGCGTTGGACTAGCGTTATACAATGAGCAGTTCTTC
V gene: TRBV30; D gene: TRBD1; J gene: TRBJ1-1; clone size: -; CDR3 protein: CAWSVWDRAHTEAFF; CDR3 DNA: TGTGCCTGGAGTGTATGGGACAGGGCCCACACTGAAGCTTTCTTT
V gene: TRBV18; D gene: -; J gene: TRBJ2-7; clone size: -; CDR3 protein: CASSPQEEQYF; CDR3 DNA: TGTGCCAGCTCACCACAGGAAGAGCAGTACTTC
V gene: TRBV6-5; D gene: TRBD1; J gene: TRBJ1-5; clone size: -; CDR3 protein: CASSYTFTGVSQPQHF; CDR3 DNA: TGTGCCAGCAGTTACACATTTACAGGGGTCAGCCAGCCCCAGCATTTT
V gene: TRBV6-4; D gene: TRBD1; J gene: TRBJ2-1; clone size: -; CDR3 protein: CASSLQGAGNEQFF; CDR3 DNA: TGTGCCAGCAGTCTCCAGGGGGCCGGCAATGAGCAGTTCTTC
V gene: TRBV7-5; D gene: -; J gene: TRBJ1-4; clone size: -; CDR3 protein: CAIPLVGGGGEKLFF; CDR3 DNA: TGTGCCATCCCACTAGTGGGAGGGGGAGGTGAAAAACTGTTTTTT
V gene: TRBV28; D gene: -; J gene: TRBJ2-2; clone size: -; CDR3 protein: CASSFRGRANTGELFF; CDR3 DNA: TGTGCCAGCAGTTTTCGGGGCAGGGCGAACACCGGGGAGCTGTTTTTT
V gene: TRBV27; D gene: -; J gene: TRBJ2-4; clone size: -; CDR3 protein: CASSASGRGNQYF; CDR3 DNA: TGTGCCAGCAGTGCCTCGGGACGCGGCAATCAGTACTTC
V gene: TRBV4-2; D gene: TRBD2; J gene: TRBJ2-3; clone size: -; CDR3 protein: CASSQQSGGTDTQYF; CDR3 DNA: TGTGCCAGCAGCCAACAAAGCGGGGGCACAGATACGCAGTATTTT
V gene: TRBV19; D gene: -; J gene: TRBJ1-4; clone size: -; CDR3 protein: CASRLYRATNEKLFF; CDR3 DNA: TGTGCCAGTAGACTTTACAGAGCAACTAATGAAAAACTGTTTTTT
V gene: TRBV7-2; D gene: TRBD2; J gene: TRBJ2-2; clone size: -; CDR3 protein: CASSLAGGSNTGELFF; CDR3 DNA: TGTGCCAGCAGCCTAGCGGGGGGCTCGAACACCGGGGAGCTGTTTTTT
V gene: TRBV5-6; D gene: -; J gene: TRBJ2-1; clone size: -; CDR3 protein: CASSLVEGPYNEQFF; CDR3 DNA: TGTGCCAGCAGCTTGGTAGAGGGGCCTTACAATGAGCAGTTCTTC
V gene: TRBV6-5; D gene: -; J gene: TRBJ1-1; clone size: -; CDR3 protein: CASSYNEGVTEAFF; CDR3 DNA: TGTGCCAGCAGTTACAACGAGGGGGTCACTGAAGCTTTCTTT
V gene: TRBV19; D gene: TRBD1; J gene: TRBJ1-1; clone size: -; CDR3 protein: CASSTTGTNTEAFF; CDR3 DNA: TGTGCCAGTAGTACGACAGGGACGAACACTGAAGCTTTCTTT
V gene: TRBV27; D gene: -; J gene: TRBJ1-2; clone size: -; CDR3 protein: CASSPGWGNGGYTF; CDR3 DNA: TGTGCCAGCAGTCCAGGGTGGGGTAACGGTGGCTACACCTTC
V gene: TRBV11-1; D gene: -; J gene: TRBJ1-6; clone size: -; CDR3 protein: CASSPDRNSPLHF; CDR3 DNA: TGTGCCAGCAGCCCTGACAGAAATTCACCCCTCCACTTT
V gene: TRBV7-9; D gene: -; J gene: TRBJ1-6; clone size: once; CDR3 protein: CASSLSGRPNSPLHF; CDR3 DNA: TGTGCCAGCAGCTTAAGCGGCAGACCCAATTCACCCCTCCACTTT
V gene: TRBV11-3; D gene: -; J gene: TRBJ2-3; clone size: -; CDR3 protein: CASSWGESTDTQYF; CDR3 DNA: TGTGCCAGCAGCTGGGGGGAGAGCACAGATACGCAGTATTTT
V gene: TRBV19; D gene: -; J gene: TRBJ2-2; clone size: -; CDR3 protein: CASSPQALGELFF; CDR3 DNA: TGTGCCAGTAGTCCTCAGGCTCTCGGGGAGCTGTTTTTT
V gene: TRBV5-1; D gene: TRBD1; J gene: TRBJ2-2; clone size: -; CDR3 protein: CASSLIETGGPGELFF; CDR3 DNA: TGCGCCAGCAGCTTAATAGAGACAGGGGGTCCCGGGGAGCTGTTTTTT
V gene: TRBV10-2; D gene: TRBD1; J gene: TRBJ2-7; clone size: -; CDR3 protein: CASASGTGAYEQYF; CDR3 DNA: TGCGCCAGCGCCTCCGGGACAGGGGCCTACGAGCAGTACTTC
V gene: TRBV3-1/TRBV3-2; D gene: -; J gene: TRBJ1-3; clone size: -; CDR3 protein: CASSQDSALGRDTIYF; CDR3 DNA: TGTGCCAGCAGCCAAGACTCTGCATTGGGGAGGGACACCATATATTTT